The 13 T cell receptor beta chains given below trace back to one sample, sequenced in a study of human T cells and chemical hapten exposure. As to time point: pre-sensitization, week 0. Treatment specified: therapeutic diphenylcyclopropenone sensitization with weekly scalp DPC. TCRdb reprocessed the RACE reads via MiXCR and lists one record per CDR3 protein. The table shows about 260,000 distinct CDR3 sequences, with roughly 8.9% occurring only once. The material sequenced was whole blood, taken in connection with sensitization to the hapten diphenylcyclopropenone (DPC). These receptor sequences come from a woman aged 40 to 55 with alopecia areata. Some clones in this sample may be carry-over from other donors' samples.

This clonotype was picked up many times. J is TRBJ2-3 and V is TRBV7-2, with D hard to call. Per germline, CDR1 SGHTA and CDR2 FQGNSA. V was clipped by 2 bases and J by 1 base, with 10 bases between them. The CDR3 has 15 residues. The CDR3, as DNA: TGTGCCAGCAGCTTACAGGCTAGTGGCACAGATACGCAGTATTTT. Translated: CASSLQASGTDTQYF.

This clonotype appeared a single time. The genes are TRBV5-1 and TRBJ2-5, with TRBD2 as a possible D gene (5 bases). V was clipped by 3 bases and J by 5 bases, with 17 bases between them. CDR1 SGHRS and CDR2 YFSETQ come from the germline V gene. This CDR3 has 15 residues. DNA for the CDR3: TGCGCCAGCAGCTGGAGCTCTCGGGCGGGTGAGACCCAGTACTTC. It codes for CASSWSSRAGETQYF. Supplemented by reference TRBV5-1 and TRBJ2-5, the full variable domain reads KAGVTQTPRYLIKTRGQQVTLSCSPISGHRSVSWYQQTPGQGLQFLFEYFSETQRNKGNFPGRFSGRQFSNSRSEMNVSTLELGDSALYLCASSWSSRAGETQYFGPGTRLLVL.

This clonotype was picked up many times. The rearrangement links TRBV29-1 to TRBJ2-5, with D possibly matching TRBD1 (6 bases). CDR3 size: 11 residues. V dropped 6 bases and J dropped 8 bases, with 13 bases sitting between them. Germline V lookup: CDR1 SQVTM, CDR2 ANQGSEA. CDR3 residues: CSVAGQQTQYF. Written as DNA, the CDR3 is TGCAGCGTCGCTGGACAGCAAACCCAGTACTTC. Full variable domain (rest looked up from reference TRBV29-1 and TRBJ2-5): SAVISQKPSRDICQRGTSLTIQCQVDSQVTMMFWYRQQPGQSLTLIATANQGSEATYESGFVIDKFPISRPNLTFSTLTVSNMSPEDSSIYLCSVAGQQTQYFGPGTRLLVL.

The genes are TRBV20-1 and TRBJ1-5, with a weak D call TRBD1 (5 bases). The length of the CDR3 is 14 residues. CDR1 and CDR2 (germline): DFQATT, SNEGSKA (reference sequence). Trimming shortened V by 6 bases and J by 4 bases, and 16 bases separated the two germline ends. The CDR3 region has the DNA TGCAGTGCCTACCGCTCGGCAGGGAATCAGCCCCAGCATTTT. Protein product: CSAYRSAGNQPQHF.

The genes are TRBV28 and TRBJ1-4; tentative D call: TRBD1 (6 bases). Germline V CDR1 and CDR2: MDHEN, SYDVKM. The CDR3 consists of 15 residues. V dropped 8 bases and J dropped 8 bases, with 21 bases sitting between them. CDR3 loop: CASGMGAGLEEKLFF. The CDR3 DNA follows: TGTGCCAGCGGTATGGGGGCAGGGTTGGAAGAAAAACTGTTTTTT.

This clonotype turned up a few times. The gene calls are TRBV7-2 and TRBJ2-5; D might be TRBD1 (5 bases). CDR1 and CDR2 from the germline V gene are SGHTA and FQGNSA. The CDR3 sequence is 15 residues long. Trimming left V 0 bases short and J 0 bases short, with 8 bases between. In DNA form, the CDR3 reads TGTGCCAGCAGCTTAGCGGGGCTGTACCAAGAGACCCAGTACTTC. The encoded protein is CASSLAGLYQETQYF.

This clonotype was observed a handful of times. The junction departs from the called germline gene at one end, perhaps through a read error. V usage is TRBV27 and J usage is TRBJ2-1; D is undetermined. CDR1 MNHEY and CDR2 SMNVEV come from the germline V gene (reference sequence). The CDR3 is 14 residues long. The CDR3 sequence is CVSSLAVTYNEQFF. CDR3 DNA: TGTGTCAGCAGTTTGGCGGTGACCTACAATGAGCAGTTCTTC.

The CDR3 coding sequence is TGCAGTGCTACAGGGGTGAACACTGAAGCTTTCTTT. It yields the protein CSATGVNTEAFF. This chain connects TRBV20-1 to TRBJ1-1; TRBD1 is a possible D gene (6 bases). This CDR3 region has 12 residues. Germline lookup yields CDR1 DFQATT and CDR2 SNEGSKA (reference sequence). The V and J ends lost 4 bases and 0 bases respectively, with 6 bases between them.

Many counts were recorded for this clonotype. The V and J genes are TRBV27 and TRBJ2-3, with D unresolved. Germline V CDR1 and CDR2: MNHEY, SMNVEV (reference sequence). The CDR3 runs to 15 residues. Trimming removed 6 bases from V and 2 bases from J, with 15 bases in between. The CDR3 region is CASSPSILPTDTQYF. The CDR3 region has the DNA TGTGCCAGCAGCCCATCAATCCTACCCACAGATACGCAGTATTTT.

This clonotype was found a few times. J is TRBJ2-1 and V is TRBV10-3; 7 bases match TRBD2. Trimming took 7 bases from V and 0 from J; bases not matched to a gene: 12. The CDR3 is 17 amino acids. CDR1 is ENHRY and CDR2 is SYGVKD in the germline V gene. The CDR3 loop reads CAITPASGQYSYNEQFF. Written as DNA, the CDR3 is TGTGCCATCACCCCGGCTAGCGGTCAATACTCCTACAATGAGCAGTTCTTC.

This chain uses TRBV10-3 with TRBJ2-3; 11 nucleotides match TRBD1. The J segment lost 3 bases and the V segment lost 5 bases, leaving 1 base of the junction unmatched. CDR3 size: 14 residues. CDR1 and CDR2 from the germline V gene are ENHRY and SYGVKD. The DNA for the CDR3 is TGTGCCATCAGTCGGGACAGGGGGACAGATACGCAGTATTTT. It translates to CAISRDRGTDTQYF.

The genes are TRBV6-5 and TRBJ2-3; 10 nucleotides match TRBD1. There are 14 residues in the CDR3. J lost 6 bases, V lost 2 bases, and 2 bases had no gene match. Germline assignment: CDR1 MNHEY and CDR2 SVGAGI. CDR3 nucleotide sequence: TGTGCCAGCAGTTACACGGGACAGGGGGATACGCAGTATTTT. Amino acid sequence: CASSYTGQGDTQYF.

In its sample, this clonotype was seen once. V gene TRBV12-3 or TRBV12-4 combines with J gene TRBJ2-7, with TRBD1 identical over 11 bases. The length of the CDR3 is 15 residues. After removal of 5 bases from V and 2 bases from J, the junction contained 5 bases not matched to a gene. The CDR3 spells CASSTQGQGAYEQYF. The CDR3 coding sequence is TGTGCCAGCAGTACCCAGGGACAGGGGGCCTACGAGCAGTACTTC.